In this sample, the clone carrying this T cell receptor (beta chain) turned up a few times. Its antigen is as yet unknown. Every isolated RNA sample was fully reverse transcribed, so sequencing captured expressed TCRB transcripts. The assay was immunoSEQ multiplex PCR, and TCRdb's table has in-frame clones only and misses some. The sample consists of a few hundred thousand clones, about 15% of them appearing once. The sample comes from a study of beta chain features in type 1 diabetes. General study results and limits: TCRB CDR3s were moderately but significantly shorter in Type 1 diabetes patients in all four CD4+ subsets.

The V gene lost 1 base and the J gene lost 1 base, with 7 bases spanning the gap. From germline, CDR1 is SGHTA and CDR2 FQGNSA. The CDR3 consists of 14 residues. The receptor was isolated from a young woman in good health. The V and J genes are TRBV7-2 and TRBJ2-5, with D hard to call. The sample comprised naive CD4+ T cells from blood. DNA for the CDR3: TGTGCCAGCAGCTTAGAGCCAGGCCAAGAGACCCAGTACTTC. The encoded protein is CASSLEPGQETQYF. The variable domain in full, with the rest retrieved from reference TRBV7-2 and TRBJ2-5, is GAGVSQSPSNKVTEKGKDVELRCDPISGHTALYWYRQSLGQGLEFLIYFQGNSAPDKSGLPSDRFSAERTGGSVSTLTIQRTQQEDSAVYLCASSLEPGQETQYFGPGTRLLVL.